This TCR beta chain was found in a study of cytomegalovirus exposure and HLA in healthy donors. Study background: A prior study identified 110 million or so unique TCR beta sequences from 200 million or so T cells. Study-wide points: Reportedly, HLA-A and HLA-B alleles of most subjects were accurately predicted from TCR beta. Among TCR beta chains of equal frequency, HLA-associated ones were more clonally expanded in a later analysis.

PCR employed 60 Vbeta and 13 Jbeta primers. Assay used: immunoSEQ multiplex PCR; TCRdb lists only in-frame clones, some missing. This table holds about 89,000 clones, roughly three quarters found once. As concerns this clone: Its cognate antigen is unknown.

Germline V CDR1 and CDR2: MNHEY, SMNVEV (reference sequence). J was trimmed by 4 bases and V by 0 bases; bases with no gene match: 1. The CDR3 spans 14 residues. Sequencing input: PBMCs. This TCR derives from a man in his thirties or forties in good health and CMV-seronegative. The V and J genes are TRBV27 and TRBJ2-7; 9 bases fit TRBD2. The chain's CDR3 is CASSLSTSGYEQYF. The CDR3, as DNA: TGTGCCAGCAGTTTATCGACTAGCGGTTACGAGCAGTACTTC.